Detailed here is one T cell receptor beta chain. The antigen remains undetermined. These data are taken from a study of cytomegalovirus exposure and HLA in healthy donors. Trimming shortened V by 1 base and J by 7 bases, and 10 bases separated the two germline ends. This CDR3 contains 13 residues. CDR1 and CDR2 (germline): MNHEY, SVGAGI. Findings of the study overall: Cytomegalovirus status was reportedly diagnosed by the classifier with high sensitivity and specificity. Despite most TCR sequences being rare, some public TCRs occurred in many donors. The listing of 150 or so TCR beta chains classed them as cytomegalovirus-associated.

Clones were read by immunoSEQ multiplex PCR, and TCRdb kept only the in-frame ones, dropping some. The table includes around 150,000 clones, 85% to 90% detected once. The sequence derives from a young woman in good health and CMV-seropositive. Sequenced sample: PBMCs. The chain is built from TRBV6-5 and TRBJ1-2; D perhaps matches TRBD1 (5 bases). CDR3 sequence reads: CASSYFIRAGYTF. As DNA, the CDR3 is TGTGCCAGCAGTTACTTTATCAGGGCTGGCTACACCTTC.